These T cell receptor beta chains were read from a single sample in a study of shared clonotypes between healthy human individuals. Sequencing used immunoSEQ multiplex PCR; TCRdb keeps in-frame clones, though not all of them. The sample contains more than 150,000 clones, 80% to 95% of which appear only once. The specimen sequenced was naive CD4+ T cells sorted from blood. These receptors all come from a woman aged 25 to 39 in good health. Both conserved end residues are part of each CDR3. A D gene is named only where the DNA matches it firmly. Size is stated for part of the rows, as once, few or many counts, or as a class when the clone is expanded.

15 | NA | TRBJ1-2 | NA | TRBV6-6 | CASSEGDLLTHGYTF | TGTGCCAGCAGCGAGGGAGATCTTCTCACTCATGGCTACACCTTC
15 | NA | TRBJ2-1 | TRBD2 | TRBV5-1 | CASSPSSGSRDEQFF | TGCGCCAGCAGCCCCTCTAGCGGGAGTAGGGATGAGCAGTTCTTC
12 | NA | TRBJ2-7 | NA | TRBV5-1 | CASSSDRLGQYF | TGCGCCAGCAGCTCCGATCGTCTTGGGCAGTACTTC
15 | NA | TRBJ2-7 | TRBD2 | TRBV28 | CATTPPTSGSYEQYF | TGTGCCACCACTCCCCCCACTAGCGGCTCCTACGAGCAGTACTTC
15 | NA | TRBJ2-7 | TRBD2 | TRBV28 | CASTGAGAGLNEQYF | TGTGCCAGCACCGGCGCGGGAGCTGGCCTGAACGAGCAGTACTTC
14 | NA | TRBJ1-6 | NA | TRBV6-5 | CASSDGYNNSPLHF | TGTGCCAGCAGTGACGGGTACAATAATTCACCCCTCCACTTT
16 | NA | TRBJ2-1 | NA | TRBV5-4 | CASSFGGVGGSDEQFF | TGTGCCAGCAGCTTTGGCGGGGTAGGAGGGAGCGATGAGCAGTTCTTC
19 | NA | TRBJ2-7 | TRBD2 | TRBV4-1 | CASSQARGLAGGSSYEQYF | TGCGCCAGCAGCCAAGCTCGGGGACTAGCGGGGGGAAGCTCCTACGAGCAGTACTTC
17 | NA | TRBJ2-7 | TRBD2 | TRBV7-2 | CASSLVTSGRRAYEQYF | TGTGCCAGCAGCTTAGTGACTAGCGGAAGACGGGCTTACGAGCAGTACTTC
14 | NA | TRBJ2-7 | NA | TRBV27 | CASSTNLGSYEQYF | TGTGCCAGCAGTACTAACCTCGGAAGCTACGAGCAGTACTTC
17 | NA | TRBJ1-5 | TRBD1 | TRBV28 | CASSPFRQGRNDQPQHF | TGTGCCAGCAGCCCTTTTCGACAGGGGAGGAATGATCAGCCCCAGCATTTT
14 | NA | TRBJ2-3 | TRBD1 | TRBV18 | CASSLGQGTDTQYF | TGTGCCAGCTCCCTCGGACAGGGCACAGATACGCAGTATTTT
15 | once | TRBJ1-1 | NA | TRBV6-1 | CASSVGRTLNTEAFF | TGTGCCAGCAGTGTTGGGCGGACTTTGAACACTGAAGCTTTCTTT
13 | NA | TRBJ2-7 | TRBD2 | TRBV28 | CASGSGSPYEQYF | TGTGCCAGCGGTAGCGGGAGCCCCTACGAGCAGTACTTC
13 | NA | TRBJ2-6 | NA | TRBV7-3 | CARKIPGANVLTF | TGTGCCAGGAAGATACCTGGGGCCAACGTCCTGACTTTC
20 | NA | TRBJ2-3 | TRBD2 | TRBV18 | CASSPPGLAGGPTHTDTQYF | TGTGCCAGCTCACCACCCGGACTAGCGGGAGGACCTACACACACAGATACGCAGTATTTT
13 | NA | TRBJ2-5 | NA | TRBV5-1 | CASSFEGEETQYF | TGCGCCAGCAGCTTTGAAGGGGAAGAGACCCAGTACTTC
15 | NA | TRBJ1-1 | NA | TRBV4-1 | CASSQTRFVGTEAFF | TGCGCCAGCAGCCAAACCAGATTCGTGGGGACTGAAGCTTTCTTT
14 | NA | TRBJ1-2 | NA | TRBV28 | CASSLGQRIYGYTF | TGTGCCAGCAGTTTAGGACAGCGAATCTATGGCTACACCTTC
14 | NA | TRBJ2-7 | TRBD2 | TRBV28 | CASSLSGRGYEQYF | TGTGCCAGCAGTTTGAGCGGGAGAGGGTACGAGCAGTACTTC
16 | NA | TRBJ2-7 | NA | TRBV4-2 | CASSQADEGFAYEQYF | TGTGCCAGCAGCCAAGCCGATGAAGGGTTTGCCTACGAGCAGTACTTC
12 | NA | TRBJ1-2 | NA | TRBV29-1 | CSVDGVDYGYTF | TGCAGCGTTGATGGGGTTGACTATGGCTACACCTTC
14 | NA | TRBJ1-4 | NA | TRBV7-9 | CASTPRRNNEKLFF | TGTGCCAGCACCCCTCGACGGAACAATGAAAAACTGTTTTTT
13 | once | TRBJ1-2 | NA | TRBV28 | CAIQRASRRGYTF | TGTGCCATCCAGCGGGCCAGTCGGAGGGGCTACACCTTC
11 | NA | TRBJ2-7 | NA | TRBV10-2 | CASGDSYEQYF | TGCGCCAGCGGTGATTCCTACGAGCAGTACTTC
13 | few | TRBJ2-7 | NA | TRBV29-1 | CSVLIRLGREQYF | TGCAGCGTTCTTATCAGGCTGGGGCGCGAGCAGTACTTC
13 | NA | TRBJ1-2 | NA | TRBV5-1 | CASSLETAGGYTF | TGCGCCAGCAGCTTGGAGACAGCGGGTGGCTACACCTTC